Listed below are T cell receptor beta chains from one sample, sequenced in a study of T cells in Graves' hyperthyroidism and ophthalmopathy. In TCRdb, the multiplex PCR reads were re-called with MiXCR into one record per CDR3 protein. The sample yields roughly 500,000 distinct CDR3 sequences, 46% seen once. The specimen was peripheral blood or thyroid tissue (not recorded which). The source of these receptors is an adult woman with Graves' disease, either hyperthyroidism or ophthalmopathy (not recorded which). Each CDR3 is given with its conserved first and last residue. A D gene is named only where the DNA matches it firmly. Rows may omit the clone size; those that give it use once, few, many or a size class.

NA,TRBV19,TRBJ2-7,TRBD1,TGTGCCAGTAGTGTCACAGGGGTCGAGCAGTACTTC,CASSVTGVEQYF
NA,TRBV5-1,TRBJ2-6,TRBD2,TGCGCCAGCAGCTTGGTGGCTAGCGGCCTGACTTTC,CASSLVASGLTF
NA,TRBV10-3,TRBJ1-6,NA,TGTGCCATCAGTGCCGAGGGCCTGAATTCACCCCTCCACTTT,CAISAEGLNSPLHF
many,TRBV19,TRBJ1-1,NA,TGTGCCAGTAGTATTGGCGGGTTTAACACTGAAGCTTTCTTT,CASSIGGFNTEAFF
NA,TRBV6-5,TRBJ1-6,NA,TGTGCCAGCAGTTCTCTCGGGGGGGGCGAAGCCAATTCACCCCTCCACTTT,CASSSLGGGEANSPLHF
NA,TRBV7-9,TRBJ1-6,TRBD1,TGTGCCAGTATAGAGACAGGGGCTCGGAATTCACCCCTCCACTTT,CASIETGARNSPLHF
NA,TRBV10-3,TRBJ1-1,NA,TGTGCCATCAGGCCCCAGGTGGGCACTGAAGCTTTCTTT,CAIRPQVGTEAFF
few,TRBV29-1,TRBJ2-3,NA,TGCAGCGTTGAAGATCTTGTGCGCCGGCGGGATACGCAGTATTTT,CSVEDLVRRRDTQYF
many,TRBV7-2,TRBJ2-5,NA,TGTGCCAGCAGCTTGGGGAGTGGGGAGACCCAGTACTTC,CASSLGSGETQYF
once,TRBV29-1,TRBJ2-7,NA,TGCAGCGTTGGCCGGGCCACTGACTCCTACGAGCAGTACTTC,CSVGRATDSYEQYF
few,TRBV9,TRBJ2-7,NA,TGTGCCAGCAGCTATAGTGGGGCCGTGTACGAGCAGTACTTC,CASSYSGAVYEQYF
few,TRBV6-6,TRBJ2-2,NA,TGTGCCAGCAGTTACGTCGCCCGTTCGACCGGGGAGCTGTTTTTT,CASSYVARSTGELFF
NA,TRBV7-9,TRBJ1-1,NA,TGTGCCAGCAGCGTAGACATGGAGAGCACTGAAGCTTTCTTT,CASSVDMESTEAFF
NA,TRBV7-6,TRBJ1-3,NA,TGTGCCAGCAGCCCCTTTTCGGGACGGAGGATCTTCTCTGGAAACACCATATATTTT,CASSPFSGRRIFSGNTIYF
NA,TRBV20-1,TRBJ2-7,NA,TGCAGTGCCGCGGTTGGAGTCTACGAGCAGTACTTC,CSAAVGVYEQYF
few,TRBV15,TRBJ1-5,NA,TGTGCCACCAGCAGAGATGTGGGGGGCAATCAGCCCCAGCATTTT,CATSRDVGGNQPQHF
NA,TRBV6-1,TRBJ2-2,NA,TGTGCCAGCAGTCGACAGGACAACACCGGGGAGCTGTTTTTT,CASSRQDNTGELFF
NA,TRBV15,TRBJ1-2,TRBD1,TGTGCCACCAGCAACGACAGGGGGCTCTACTATGGCTACACCTTC,CATSNDRGLYYGYTF
NA,TRBV29-1,TRBJ2-7,NA,TGCAGCGTTGAAGCCCAGGGAGAATCCTACGAGCAGTACTTC,CSVEAQGESYEQYF
NA,TRBV19,TRBJ1-4,NA,TGTGCCAGTAGTACAACGGCAGGGGTGAACGATGAAAAACTGTTTTTT,CASSTTAGVNDEKLFF
NA,TRBV6-6,TRBJ2-7,TRBD1,TGTGCCAGCAGCCTGACAGGGCGTATCACCTCTTACTACGAGCAGTACTTC,CASSLTGRITSYYEQYF
NA,TRBV5-1,TRBJ2-7,TRBD1,TGCGCCAGCAGCTCCACGGGACAGACTCTCTACGAGCAGTACTTC,CASSSTGQTLYEQYF
many,TRBV5-5,TRBJ2-2,NA,TGTGCCAGCAGCTTGTTAACGGGAAAGGGCACCGGGGAGCTGTTTTTT,CASSLLTGKGTGELFF
NA,TRBV10-3,TRBJ1-3,TRBD1,TGTGCTAGAGAGGTGGGACAGCCCGACTCTGGAAACACCATATATTTT,CAREVGQPDSGNTIYF
NA,TRBV5-1,TRBJ1-4,NA,TGCGCCAGCAGCTTGGTCTCTCCGGGGGTAGCTAATGAAAAACTGTTTTTT,CASSLVSPGVANEKLFF
many,TRBV6-5,TRBJ1-6,NA,TGTGCCAGCATCTTACGTGGTTACAGGGCTGGTAATTCACCCCTCCACTTT,CASILRGYRAGNSPLHF
many,TRBV19,TRBJ1-4,TRBD1,TGTGCCAGTATTCCGGCCGGGACAGGGGAAGAAAAACTGTTTTTT,CASIPAGTGEEKLFF
many,TRBV19,TRBJ1-5,NA,TGTGCCAGTAGTTGGGGTGATAGCAATCAGCCCCAGCATTTT,CASSWGDSNQPQHF
NA,TRBV10-3,TRBJ1-1,NA,TGTGCCAGCAGAAGAATCATGAACACTGAAGCTTTCTTT,CASRRIMNTEAFF
NA,TRBV19,TRBJ2-3,NA,TGTGCCAGTAGTTCGGACACCCATCGACGGACAGATACGCAGTATTTT,CASSSDTHRRTDTQYF
NA,TRBV9,TRBJ1-5,NA,TGTGCCAGCAGCGCCCACGGGGAGCAGGATCAGCCCCAGCATTTT,CASSAHGEQDQPQHF
NA,TRBV20-1,TRBJ2-7,TRBD1,TGCAGTGCTTCTCCGGGACAGACTAACGAGCAGTACTTC,CSASPGQTNEQYF
many,TRBV7-9,TRBJ2-2,NA,TGTGCCAGCAGGGGGCTGACAGTCGGCACCGGGGAGCTGTTTTTT,CASRGLTVGTGELFF
many,TRBV14,TRBJ1-2,TRBD1,TGTGCCAGCAGTTCCGCGACAGGGGACTATGGCTACACCTTC,CASSSATGDYGYTF
few,TRBV6-2/TRBV6-3,TRBJ2-2,TRBD2,TGTGCCAGCAGCTGGCTAGCGGGAAACACCGGGGAGCTGTTTTTT,CASSWLAGNTGELFF
few,TRBV5-4,TRBJ2-7,NA,TGTGCCAGCAGCTGGGGGCGGGACATCGGGGGCTACGAGCAGTACTTC,CASSWGRDIGGYEQYF
NA,TRBV6-6,TRBJ1-6,NA,TGTGCCAGCAGTTACTCGAAGGGCATTAGTTCACCCCTCCACTTT,CASSYSKGISSPLHF
few,TRBV29-1,TRBJ1-3,TRBD1,TGCAGCGCCATCCGACAGGGGGCTAGAAACACCATATATTTT,CSAIRQGARNTIYF
NA,TRBV6-5,TRBJ2-6,NA,TGTGCCACCACAGGGTCGGCCGGGGCCAACGTCCTGACTTTC,CATTGSAGANVLTF
NA,TRBV7-2,TRBJ2-7,TRBD1,TGTGCCAGCAGCCCCGGACAGGTGCTTTGGGAGCAGTACTTC,CASSPGQVLWEQYF
few,TRBV19,TRBJ1-1,TRBD1,TGTGCCACCTCAGGACAGGGGGTGACTGAAGCTTTCTTT,CATSGQGVTEAFF
NA,TRBV7-9,TRBJ1-2,NA,TGTGCCAGCAGCTCCGGTCCGACAGCAAGTAACTATGGCTACACCTTC,CASSSGPTASNYGYTF
once,TRBV14,TRBJ1-2,NA,TGTGCCAGCAGCCAAAACGATCTTTTCTACACCTTC,CASSQNDLFYTF
once,TRBV10-3,TRBJ1-5,NA,TGTGCCATCAGTGAGTCGATGCCAGGGACCGGGGGTCAGCCCCAGCATTTT,CAISESMPGTGGQPQHF
many,TRBV10-1,TRBJ2-7,NA,TGCGCCAGCAGTGTAGGTACCTCCAAGGCCGAGCAGTACTTC,CASSVGTSKAEQYF
NA,TRBV19,TRBJ1-5,NA,TGTGCCAGTAGTAACGGGGTTCGGAGCAATCAGCCCCAGCATTTT,CASSNGVRSNQPQHF
NA,TRBV5-1,TRBJ1-2,TRBD1,TGCGCCAGCAGCCGGGGGACAGGGGAGGTCTACACCTTC,CASSRGTGEVYTF
many,TRBV10-3,TRBJ1-3,NA,TGTGCCATCAGTGAGTCGCAAACAGGCGGCACCATATATTTT,CAISESQTGGTIYF
few,TRBV9,TRBJ1-2,TRBD1,TGTGCCAGCAGCGCCGGACAGGGTCCCTATGGCTACACCTTC,CASSAGQGPYGYTF
NA,TRBV7-6,TRBJ2-7,NA,TGTGCCAGCAGCTTAAGTAGTTTGCAGTACTTC,CASSLSSLQYF
many,TRBV6-5,TRBJ1-2,NA,TGTGCCAGCAGCCCTAGTAGGGTTGGCTACACCTTC,CASSPSRVGYTF
NA,TRBV7-9,TRBJ1-6,TRBD1,TGTGCCAGCAGCCCTGGGACAGGAAATCCACCCCTCCACTTT,CASSPGTGNPPLHF
many,TRBV2,TRBJ1-1,NA,TGTGCCAGCAGTGAGACAAATCCGAACACTGAAGCTTTCTTT,CASSETNPNTEAFF
NA,TRBV7-8,TRBJ1-2,TRBD1,TGTGCCAGCAGCTTAGGTCCATTGGGACAGGGGCCCCTCTATGGCTACACCTTC,CASSLGPLGQGPLYGYTF
NA,TRBV20-1,TRBJ2-1,TRBD2,TGCAGTGCTAAGGGGACTAGCGGGGGTCTTGGAGAGCAGTTCTTC,CSAKGTSGGLGEQFF
NA,TRBV7-9,TRBJ2-1,NA,TGTGCCAGCAGCTCGAGCTCCTACAATGAGCAGTTCTTC,CASSSSSYNEQFF
few,TRBV20-1,TRBJ1-1,NA,TGCAGTGCGGATGAGGGAAGTACCACTGAAGCTTTCTTT,CSADEGSTTEAFF
NA,TRBV7-3,TRBJ1-1,NA,TGTGCCAGCAGCCACCGGGACTTGGGTTCTGAAGCTTTCTTT,CASSHRDLGSEAFF
many,TRBV20-1,TRBJ2-7,NA,TGCAGTGTCCGCCCGGCTAGGGACCTCCACGAGCAGTACTTC,CSVRPARDLHEQYF